This is a list of T cell receptor beta chains from one sample in a study of CD8+CD57+ T cells in acquired aplastic anemia. TCRdb ran MiXCR on the reads and lists one entry per CDR3 protein. The table includes roughly 190,000 distinct CDR3 sequences, approximately 52% detected once. The sequenced sample consisted of sorted CD4+, CD8+, or CD8+CD57+ T cells (not recorded which) from PBMCs. The source of these receptors is a human donor in good health, serving as a control. The CDR3 runs from the conserved cysteine through the conserved F or W. A D gene is named only where the DNA matches it firmly. Size is omitted from some rows. Given values are once, few, many or a class for expanded clones.

CDR3aa: CASSLGTVTYEQYF
CDR3nt: TGCGCCAGCAGCTTGGGGACAGTTACCTACGAGCAGTACTTC
abundance: NA
d_gene: TRBD1
j_gene: TRBJ2-7
v_gene: TRBV9

CDR3aa: CASSDRQSYGYTF
CDR3nt: TGTGCCAGCAGCGACAGGCAGAGCTATGGCTACACCTTC
abundance: NA
d_gene: NA
j_gene: TRBJ1-2
v_gene: TRBV6-6

CDR3aa: CASSVSYGQGSNEQLF
CDR3nt: TGTGCCAGCAGCGTGTCGTACGGACAGGGGAGCAATGAGCAGCTCTTC
abundance: NA
d_gene: TRBD1
j_gene: TRBJ2-1
v_gene: TRBV7-9

CDR3aa: CASSVSTGGYEQYF
CDR3nt: TGTGCCAGCAGCGTATCGACGGGGGGCTACGAGCAGTACTTC
abundance: NA
d_gene: TRBD2
j_gene: TRBJ2-7
v_gene: TRBV9

CDR3aa: CASSDFRNTIYF
CDR3nt: TGTGCCAGCAGTGATTTTAGGAACACCATATATTTT
abundance: once
d_gene: NA
j_gene: TRBJ1-3
v_gene: TRBV5-1

CDR3aa: CATSDMGTIDNEQFF
CDR3nt: TGTGCCACCAGTGATATGGGGACAATAGACAATGAGCAGTTCTTC
abundance: NA
d_gene: NA
j_gene: TRBJ2-1
v_gene: TRBV24-1

CDR3aa: CASISSGTLHF
CDR3nt: TGTGCCAGCATTTCAAGTGGGACCCTCCACTTT
abundance: NA
d_gene: NA
j_gene: TRBJ1-6
v_gene: TRBV2

CDR3aa: CASSSRQQVNEKLFF
CDR3nt: TGTGCCAGCAGCTCGCGGCAGCAAGTGAATGAAAAACTGTTTTTT
abundance: many
d_gene: NA
j_gene: TRBJ1-4
v_gene: TRBV7-6

CDR3aa: CASSTGTGQGNSPLHF
CDR3nt: TGTGCCAGCAGCACCGGGACCGGACAGGGCAATTCACCCCTCCACTTT
abundance: NA
d_gene: TRBD1
j_gene: TRBJ1-6
v_gene: TRBV12-3/TRBV12-4

CDR3aa: CASSQDVAKTSGRETQYF
CDR3nt: TGTGCCAGCAGCCAAGACGTGGCGAAGACTAGCGGACGAGAGACCCAGTACTTC
abundance: many
d_gene: TRBD2
j_gene: TRBJ2-5
v_gene: TRBV14

CDR3aa: CAISEPRGKGYEQYF
CDR3nt: TGTGCCATCAGTGAGCCGCGAGGGAAGGGCTACGAGCAGTACTTC
abundance: NA
d_gene: NA
j_gene: TRBJ2-7
v_gene: TRBV10-3

CDR3aa: CSASKRGHSYEQYF
CDR3nt: TGCAGTGCTAGTAAGCGGGGGCACTCCTACGAGCAGTACTTC
abundance: NA
d_gene: TRBD2
j_gene: TRBJ2-7
v_gene: TRBV20-1

CDR3aa: CASKVGEGVVSPLHF
CDR3nt: TGTGCCAGTAAGGTGGGGGAAGGGGTGGTTTCACCCCTCCACTTT
abundance: many
d_gene: NA
j_gene: TRBJ1-6
v_gene: TRBV19

CDR3aa: CASSLDGTGSEQYF
CDR3nt: TGTGCCAGCAGTTTAGATGGGACAGGGTCCGAGCAGTACTTC
abundance: NA
d_gene: TRBD1
j_gene: TRBJ2-7
v_gene: TRBV12-3/TRBV12-4

CDR3aa: CASSLSDRSSGNTIYF
CDR3nt: TGTGCCAGCAGCTTGTCCGACAGGAGCTCTGGAAACACCATATATTTT
abundance: many
d_gene: NA
j_gene: TRBJ1-3
v_gene: TRBV5-8

CDR3aa: CASSEHGVGQPQHF
CDR3nt: TGCGCCAGCAGTGAGCACGGGGTAGGGCAGCCCCAGCATTTT
abundance: NA
d_gene: NA
j_gene: TRBJ1-5
v_gene: TRBV10-1

CDR3aa: CASSLDRANTEAFF
CDR3nt: TGTGCCAGCAGCTTAGATCGGGCGAACACTGAAGCTTTCTTT
abundance: many
d_gene: NA
j_gene: TRBJ1-1
v_gene: TRBV11-2

CDR3aa: CSARDQLSGGIDTQYF
CDR3nt: TGCAGTGCTAGAGATCAGCTTAGCGGGGGGATAGATACGCAGTATTTT
abundance: NA
d_gene: TRBD2
j_gene: TRBJ2-3
v_gene: TRBV20-1

CDR3aa: CATSRGENTEAFF
CDR3nt: TGTGCCACCAGTCGAGGGGAGAACACTGAAGCTTTCTTT
abundance: NA
d_gene: NA
j_gene: TRBJ1-1
v_gene: TRBV24-1

CDR3aa: CAISESGGQGLRAFF
CDR3nt: TGTGCCATCAGTGAATCCGGGGGACAGGGTCTCAGAGCTTTCTTT
abundance: NA
d_gene: TRBD1
j_gene: TRBJ1-1
v_gene: TRBV10-3

CDR3aa: CASSQDTGGFYGYTF
CDR3nt: TGTGCCAGCAGCCAAGATACAGGGGGCTTCTATGGCTACACCTTC
abundance: many
d_gene: TRBD1
j_gene: TRBJ1-2
v_gene: TRBV4-2

CDR3aa: CATSENGRSAEQYF
CDR3nt: TGTGCCACCAGTGAAAACGGACGGAGCGCCGAGCAGTACTTC
abundance: few
d_gene: NA
j_gene: TRBJ2-7
v_gene: TRBV24-1

CDR3aa: CASSPSASGGAPQGYQETQYF
CDR3nt: TGCGCCAGCAGCCCCTCGGCTAGCGGGGGGGCCCCCCAAGGGTATCAAGAGACCCAGTACTTC
abundance: NA
d_gene: TRBD2
j_gene: TRBJ2-5
v_gene: TRBV5-1

CDR3aa: CSVSSGATEAFF
CDR3nt: TGCAGCGTTTCTTCAGGGGCCACTGAAGCTTTCTTT
abundance: many
d_gene: NA
j_gene: TRBJ1-1
v_gene: TRBV29-1

CDR3aa: CASSLRDREYGYTF
CDR3nt: TGTGCCAGCAGCTTGAGGGACAGGGAGTATGGCTACACCTTC
abundance: NA
d_gene: TRBD1
j_gene: TRBJ1-2
v_gene: TRBV7-2

CDR3aa: CASSTSTGQDYGYTF
CDR3nt: TGTGCCAGCAGTACCAGCACGGGACAGGACTATGGCTACACCTTC
abundance: NA
d_gene: TRBD1
j_gene: TRBJ1-2
v_gene: TRBV6-1

CDR3aa: CASSAGHLEGPYEQYF
CDR3nt: TGTGCCAGCAGCGCGGGACACCTAGAGGGTCCCTACGAGCAGTACTTC
abundance: NA
d_gene: NA
j_gene: TRBJ2-7
v_gene: TRBV9

CDR3aa: CATSDPMIPFYGYTF
CDR3nt: TGTGCCACCAGTGATCCCATGATTCCGTTCTATGGCTACACCTTC
abundance: NA
d_gene: NA
j_gene: TRBJ1-2
v_gene: TRBV24-1

CDR3aa: CASSLREKLFF
CDR3nt: TGTGCCAGCAGTTTGAGAGAAAAACTGTTTTTT
abundance: many
d_gene: NA
j_gene: TRBJ1-4
v_gene: TRBV12-3/TRBV12-4

CDR3aa: CARYDEQYF
CDR3nt: TGTGCCAGGTATGACGAGCAGTACTTC
abundance: few
d_gene: NA
j_gene: TRBJ2-7
v_gene: TRBV7-8

CDR3aa: CASSPPGQGYEKLFF
CDR3nt: TGTGCCAGCAGCCCTCCGGGACAGGGTTACGAAAAACTGTTTTTT
abundance: NA
d_gene: TRBD1
j_gene: TRBJ1-4
v_gene: TRBV7-9